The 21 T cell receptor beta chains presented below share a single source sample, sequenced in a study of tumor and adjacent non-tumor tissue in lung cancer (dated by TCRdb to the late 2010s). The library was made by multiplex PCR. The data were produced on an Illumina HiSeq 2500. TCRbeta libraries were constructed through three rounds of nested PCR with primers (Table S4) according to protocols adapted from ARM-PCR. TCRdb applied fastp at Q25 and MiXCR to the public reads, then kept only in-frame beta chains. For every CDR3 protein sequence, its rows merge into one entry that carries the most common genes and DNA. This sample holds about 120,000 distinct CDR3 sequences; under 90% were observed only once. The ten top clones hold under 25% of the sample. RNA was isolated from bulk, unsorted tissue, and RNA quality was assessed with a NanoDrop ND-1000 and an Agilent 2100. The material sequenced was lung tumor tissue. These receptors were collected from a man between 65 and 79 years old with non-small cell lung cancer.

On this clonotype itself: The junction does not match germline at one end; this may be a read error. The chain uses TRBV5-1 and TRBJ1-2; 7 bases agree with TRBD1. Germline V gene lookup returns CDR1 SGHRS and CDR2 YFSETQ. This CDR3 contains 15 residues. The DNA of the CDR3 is TGCGCGAGCAGCTTGGGGGGACAGTGCTCCTATGGCTACACCTTC. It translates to CASSLGGQCSYGYTF.

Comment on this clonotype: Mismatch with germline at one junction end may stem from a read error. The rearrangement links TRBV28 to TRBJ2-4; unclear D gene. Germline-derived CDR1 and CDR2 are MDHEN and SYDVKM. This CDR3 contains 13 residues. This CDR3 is CASSFQVIAIQYF. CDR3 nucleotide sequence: TGTGCCAGCAGTTTTCAAGTGATAGCCATTCAGTATTTC.

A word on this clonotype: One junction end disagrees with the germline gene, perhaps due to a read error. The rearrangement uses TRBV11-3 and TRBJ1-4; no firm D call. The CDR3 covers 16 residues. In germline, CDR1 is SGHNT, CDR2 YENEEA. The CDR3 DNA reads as TGTGCCAGCAGCTTAGTAGGTGGAACATTTAATGGAAAACTGTTTTTT. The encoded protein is CASSLVGGTFNGKLFF.

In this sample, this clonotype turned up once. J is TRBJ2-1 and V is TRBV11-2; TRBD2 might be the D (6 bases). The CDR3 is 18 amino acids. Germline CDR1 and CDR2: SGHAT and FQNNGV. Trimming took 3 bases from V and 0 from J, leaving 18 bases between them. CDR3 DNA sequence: TGTGCCAGCAGCTTGCATGTGCGGGACTTTGCCTCCTACAATGAGCAGTTCTTC. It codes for CASSLHVRDFASYNEQFF.

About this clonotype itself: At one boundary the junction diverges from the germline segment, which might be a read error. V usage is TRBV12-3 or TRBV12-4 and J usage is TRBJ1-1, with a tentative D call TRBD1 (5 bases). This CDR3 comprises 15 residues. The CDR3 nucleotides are TGTGCCAACAGTTTTAAGGGGAGCCTGAACACTGAAGCTTCCTTT. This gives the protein CANSFKGSLNTEASF.

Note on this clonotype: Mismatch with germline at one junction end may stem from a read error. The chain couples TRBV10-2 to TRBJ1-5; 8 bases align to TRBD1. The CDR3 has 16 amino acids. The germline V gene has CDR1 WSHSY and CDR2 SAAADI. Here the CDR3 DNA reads TGCGCCGGGAAAGCCGACAGGGGTGGTAGCAATCAGCCTCAGCATTTT. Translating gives CAGKADRGGSNQPQHF.

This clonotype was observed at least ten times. CDR3 in amino acids: CAISQKGNSYNEQFF. The CDR3 nucleotides read TGTGCCATCAGCCAAAAGGGGAACTCCTACAATGAGCAGTTCTTC. The rearrangement joins TRBV10-3 to TRBJ2-1; D possibly corresponds to TRBD1 (5 bases). Trimming pared 6 bases from V and 0 bases from J, leaving 12 bases between. Per germline, CDR1 ENHRY and CDR2 SYGVKD. The CDR3 totals 15 residues.

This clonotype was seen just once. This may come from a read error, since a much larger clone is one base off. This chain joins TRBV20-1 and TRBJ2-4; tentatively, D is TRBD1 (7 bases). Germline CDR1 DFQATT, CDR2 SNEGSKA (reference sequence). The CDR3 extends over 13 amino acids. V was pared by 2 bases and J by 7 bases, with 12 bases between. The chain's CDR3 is CSARSTGRNIQYF. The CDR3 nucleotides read TGCAGTGCTAGATCGACAGGGAGGAACATTCAGTACTTC.

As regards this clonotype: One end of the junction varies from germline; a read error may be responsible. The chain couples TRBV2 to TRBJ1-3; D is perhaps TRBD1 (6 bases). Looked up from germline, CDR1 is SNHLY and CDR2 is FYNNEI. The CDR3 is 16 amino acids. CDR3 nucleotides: TGTGCCAGGAGTGAGGTCAGGGGTAGCTCTGGAAACACCATATATTTT. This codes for CARSEVRGSSGNTIYF.

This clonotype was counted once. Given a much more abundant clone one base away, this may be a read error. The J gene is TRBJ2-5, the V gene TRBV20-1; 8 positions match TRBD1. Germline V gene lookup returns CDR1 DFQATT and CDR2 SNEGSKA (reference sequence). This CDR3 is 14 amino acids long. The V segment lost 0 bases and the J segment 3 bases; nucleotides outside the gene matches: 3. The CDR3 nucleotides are TGCAGTGCTAGAGAGACGGGACAGGAAGAGACCCAGTACTTC. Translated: CSARETGQEETQYF.

This CDR3 reads CSVGSMGHGGYGYTF. The DNA for the CDR3 is TGCAGCGTTGGATCCATGGGTCACGGGGGATATGGCTACACCTTC. This chain joins TRBV29-1 and TRBJ1-2; D perhaps matches TRBD1 (5 bases). Germline loops: CDR1 SQVTM, CDR2 ANQGSEA. CDR3 length: 15 amino acids. V was clipped by 4 bases and J by 5 bases, with 20 bases between them.

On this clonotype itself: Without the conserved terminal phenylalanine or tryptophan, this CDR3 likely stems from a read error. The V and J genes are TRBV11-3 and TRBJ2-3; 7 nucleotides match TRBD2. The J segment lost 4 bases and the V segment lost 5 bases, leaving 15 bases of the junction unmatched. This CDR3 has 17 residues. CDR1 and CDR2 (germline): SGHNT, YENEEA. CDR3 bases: TGTGCCAGCAGCCAAGGACCAGCGGGATCGGGATCAGATACGCAGTATCTT. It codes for CASSQGPAGSGSDTQYL.

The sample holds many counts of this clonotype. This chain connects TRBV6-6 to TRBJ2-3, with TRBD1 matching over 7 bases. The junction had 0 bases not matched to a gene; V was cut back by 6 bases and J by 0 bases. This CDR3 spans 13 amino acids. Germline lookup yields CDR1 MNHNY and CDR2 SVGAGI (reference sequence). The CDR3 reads CASRTGSTDTQYF. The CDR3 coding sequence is TGTGCCAGCAGGACAGGGAGCACAGATACGCAGTATTTT.

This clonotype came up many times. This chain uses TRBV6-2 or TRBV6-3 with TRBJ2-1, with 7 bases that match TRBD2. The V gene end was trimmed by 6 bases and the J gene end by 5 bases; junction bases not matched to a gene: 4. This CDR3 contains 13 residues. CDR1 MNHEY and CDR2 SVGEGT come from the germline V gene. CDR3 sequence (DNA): TGTGCCAGCAGGCCAACTAGCGACAATGAGCAGTTCTTC. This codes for CASRPTSDNEQFF.

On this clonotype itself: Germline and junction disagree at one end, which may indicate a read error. The CDR3 protein is CASRLKAKANTGELFF. DNA of the CDR3: TGTGCCAGCCGCCTAAAAGCGAAGGCGAACACTGGGGAGCTGTTTTTT. This sequence joins TRBV6-5 and TRBJ2-2, with D unresolved. There are 16 residues in the CDR3. Looked up from germline, CDR1 is MNHEY and CDR2 is SVGAGI.

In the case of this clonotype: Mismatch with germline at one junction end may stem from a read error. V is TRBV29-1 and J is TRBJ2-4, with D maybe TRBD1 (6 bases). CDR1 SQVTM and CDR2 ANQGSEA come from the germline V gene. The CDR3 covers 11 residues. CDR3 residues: CSVEGGKIHYF. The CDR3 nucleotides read TGCAGCGTCGAAGGGGGAAAGATTCATTACTTC. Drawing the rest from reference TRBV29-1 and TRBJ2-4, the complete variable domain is SAVISQKPSRDICQRGTSLTIQCQVDSQVTMMFWYRQQPGQSLTLIATANQGSEATYESGFVIDKFPISRPNLTFSTLTVSNMSPEDSSIYLCSVEGGKIHYFGAGTRLSVL.

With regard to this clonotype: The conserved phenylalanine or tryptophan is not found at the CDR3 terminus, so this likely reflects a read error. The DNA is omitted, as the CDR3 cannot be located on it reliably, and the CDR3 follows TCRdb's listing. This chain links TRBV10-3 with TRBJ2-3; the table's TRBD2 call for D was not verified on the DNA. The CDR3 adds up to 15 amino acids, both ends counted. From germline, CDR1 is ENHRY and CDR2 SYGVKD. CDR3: CAISEEERLTDTQCI.

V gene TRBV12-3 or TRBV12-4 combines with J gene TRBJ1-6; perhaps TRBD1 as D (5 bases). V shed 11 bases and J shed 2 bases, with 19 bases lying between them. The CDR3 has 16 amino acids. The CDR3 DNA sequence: TGTGCCGGCACCTCCGGGACGGGGGCCTATAATTCACCCCTCCACTTT. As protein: CAGTSGTGAYNSPLHF.

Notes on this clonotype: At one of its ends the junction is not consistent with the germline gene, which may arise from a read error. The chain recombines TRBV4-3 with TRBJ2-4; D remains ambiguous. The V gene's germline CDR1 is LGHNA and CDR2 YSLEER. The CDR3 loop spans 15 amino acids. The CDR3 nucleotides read TGCGCCAACAACCCAAAGACGGGTTTCAAAAACATTCAGTACTTT. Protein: CANNPKTGFKNIQYF.

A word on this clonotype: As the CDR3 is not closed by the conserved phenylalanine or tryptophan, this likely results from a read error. For the CDR3, the DNA is TGCAGAGCTATCAAAACAGGGTACAGTGGCCAGCCCCAGCATGTT. It codes for CRAIKTGYSGQPQHV. V usage is TRBV20-1 and J usage is TRBJ1-5; maybe TRBD1 (6 bases). Per germline, CDR1 DFQATT and CDR2 SNEGSKA (reference sequence). The CDR3 is made up of 15 amino acids.

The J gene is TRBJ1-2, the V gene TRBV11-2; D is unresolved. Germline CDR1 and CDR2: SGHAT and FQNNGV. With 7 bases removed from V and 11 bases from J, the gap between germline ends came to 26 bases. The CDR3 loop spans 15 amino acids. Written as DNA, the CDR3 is TGTGCCAGCAACCGCAATCTGGACCCCTGGCTTGGTTACACCTTC. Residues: CASNRNLDPWLGYTF.